What follows are 18 T cell receptor beta chains derived from one specimen sequenced in a study of CD8 T cells in Susac syndrome. Reverse transcription of roughly 0.5 to 1 ug RNA was performed with random hexamers. Using its own MiXCR run on the immunoSEQ multiplex PCR reads, TCRdb lists one record per CDR3 protein. The sample lists over 95,000 distinct CDR3 sequences, approximately 91% occurring once. The sample consisted of CD4+ T cells from PBMCs. The receptors were sampled from a human donor in good health.

This chain joins TRBV29-1 and TRBJ1-2; D call uncertain. Trimming removed 0 bases at V and 4 bases at J, with 9 bases between. The CDR3 loop spans 13 amino acids. Germline loops: CDR1 SQVTM, CDR2 ANQGSEA. CDR3 loop: CSVEDRESYGYTF. The CDR3, as DNA: TGCAGCGTTGAAGATCGGGAGAGCTATGGCTACACCTTC.

V usage is TRBV5-1 and J usage is TRBJ1-4; no clear D. This CDR3 has 16 amino acids. Between the trimmed V and J ends, which lost 4 bases and 0 bases, there was a span of 13 bases. Looked up from germline, CDR1 is SGHRS and CDR2 is YFSETQ. The CDR3 loop reads CASSPRTGATNEKLFF. CDR3 DNA sequence: TGCGCCAGCAGCCCGCGTACTGGGGCAACTAATGAAAAACTGTTTTTT.

The rearrangement uses TRBV3-1 and TRBJ1-2; D is perhaps TRBD1 (6 bases). In germline, CDR1 is LGHDT, CDR2 YNNKEL (reference sequence). The CDR3 spans 13 residues. The V gene lost 8 bases and the J gene lost 8 bases, with 18 bases spanning the gap. As DNA, the CDR3 is TGTGCCAGCGAGGGTAGGGGGGCTCGAGGCTACACCTTC. Translating gives CASEGRGARGYTF.

The chain employs TRBV2 and TRBJ2-6; D might be TRBD1 (6 bases). Trimming pared 6 bases from V and 0 bases from J, leaving 15 bases between. CDR1 is SNHLY and CDR2 is FYNNEI in the germline V gene. There are 17 residues in the CDR3. The CDR3 loop is CASRDLQGNSGANVLTF. The CDR3 DNA reads TGTGCCAGCAGGGACCTCCAGGGGAACTCTGGGGCCAACGTCCTGACTTTC.

The rearrangement joins TRBV27 to TRBJ2-2; 8 nucleotides agree with TRBD1. This CDR3 spans 15 amino acids. V lost 5 bases, J lost 6 bases, and 8 bases stayed unmatched. CDR1 and CDR2 (germline): MNHEY, SMNVEV (reference sequence). CDR3 amino acids: CASSNGQGGAGELFF. CDR3 sequence (DNA): TGTGCCAGCAGTAACGGACAGGGAGGTGCCGGGGAGCTGTTTTTT.

The chain uses TRBV7-9 and TRBJ2-2; TRBD1 matches 7 bases. V shed 5 bases, J shed 2 bases, and the junction held 5 bases outside the gene matches. The CDR3 has 15 amino acids. Germline assignment: CDR1 SEHNR and CDR2 FQNEAQ (reference sequence). CDR3 coding DNA: TGTGCCAGCAGCCACGGACAGGAAAACACCGGGGAGCTGTTTTTT. Amino acid sequence: CASSHGQENTGELFF.

The gene calls are TRBV20-1 and TRBJ1-5; D is unresolved. There are 15 residues in the CDR3. Looked up from germline, CDR1 is DFQATT and CDR2 is SNEGSKA (reference sequence). V dropped 1 base and J dropped 0 bases, with 10 bases sitting between them. The CDR3 protein is CSARASTHSNQPQHF. CDR3 sequence (DNA): TGCAGTGCTAGAGCTAGTACACATAGCAATCAGCCCCAGCATTTT.

V usage is TRBV29-1 and J usage is TRBJ2-1, with D hard to call. Trimming cost V 0 bases and J 8 bases, with 8 bases left between them. This CDR3 spans 12 amino acids. CDR1 is SQVTM, CDR2 ANQGSEA, per germline. CDR3 bases: TGCAGCGTTGAAGATTCCGGCGATGAGCAGTTCTTC. Its translation is CSVEDSGDEQFF.

V and J are TRBV7-2 and TRBJ2-2; 9 bases map to TRBD1. The CDR3 is made up of 15 amino acids. Germline V gene sequence: CDR1 SGHTA, CDR2 FQGNSA. Trimming took 6 bases from V and 7 from J; bases not matched to a gene: 9. CDR3 sequence (DNA): TGTGCCAGCAGACCCGGGACAGGGCTTGGCGGGGAGCTGTTTTTT. It yields the protein CASRPGTGLGGELFF. The full variable domain, rest sourced from reference TRBV7-2 and TRBJ2-2, is GAGVSQSPSNKVTEKGKDVELRCDPISGHTALYWYRQSLGQGLEFLIYFQGNSAPDKSGLPSDRFSAERTGGSVSTLTIQRTQQEDSAVYLCASRPGTGLGGELFFGEGSRLTVL.

The count of this clonotype is one. V is TRBV7-2 and J is TRBJ2-2; 10 positions match TRBD1. The germline gives CDR1 SGHTA, CDR2 FQGNSA. The V and J ends lost 0 bases and 5 bases, in that order; junction bases with no gene match: 9. CDR3 length equals 18 residues. As DNA, the CDR3 is TGTGCCAGCAGCTTAGCTGAGACAGGGGGCGAGAGGACCGGGGAGCTGTTTTTT. Protein product: CASSLAETGGERTGELFF.

Here the CDR3 reads CASSWTLVPDTQYF. CDR3 sequence (DNA): TGTGCCAGCAGTTGGACACTAGTTCCAGATACGCAGTATTTT. The chain combines TRBV6-2 or TRBV6-3 with TRBJ2-3; D may be TRBD1 or TRBD2 (5 bases each). Germline values: CDR1 MNHEY, CDR2 SVGEGT. This CDR3 has 14 residues. V dropped 4 bases and J dropped 4 bases, with 12 bases sitting between them.

This clonotype was detected a few times. The rearrangement links TRBV29-1 to TRBJ1-1; D is unclear. With 4 bases removed from V and 2 bases from J, the gap between germline ends came to 2 bases. Germline V gene data show CDR1 as SQVTM and CDR2 as ANQGSEA. The CDR3 spans 10 residues. CDR3 region: CSVANTEAFF. The CDR3 DNA sequence: TGCAGCGTTGCCAACACTGAAGCTTTCTTT.

This chain links TRBV3-1 with TRBJ1-1, with D unclear. The CDR3 sequence is 11 residues long. The germline V gene encodes CDR1 LGHDT and CDR2 YNNKEL (reference sequence). The V and J ends lost 2 bases and 8 bases respectively, with 6 bases between them. CDR3 in DNA: TGTGCCAGCAGCCAACAAACCGAAGCTTTCTTT. It is translated as CASSQQTEAFF.

The V call is TRBV18, the J call TRBJ1-2; 9 bases agree with TRBD1. Germline V gene lookup returns CDR1 KGHSH and CDR2 LQKENI. The CDR3 extends over 14 amino acids. V dropped 8 bases and J dropped 3; count of bases not matched to a gene: 7. The CDR3 nucleotides are TGTGCCAGCCAAATTACAGGGGGCGACTATGGCTACACCTTC. Translation: CASQITGGDYGYTF.

This clonotype was seen just once. This chain's CDR3 is CASSPRLSGSGDEQFF. The CDR3 coding sequence is TGTGCCAGCAGCCCCCGACTGAGCGGGAGTGGCGATGAGCAGTTCTTC. The V call is TRBV3-1, the J call TRBJ2-1; 8 nucleotides align to TRBD2. The CDR3 runs 16 residues. Germline V gene data show CDR1 as LGHDT and CDR2 as YNNKEL (reference sequence). The junction had 13 bases not matched to a gene; V was cut back by 4 bases and J by 8 bases.

The rearrangement links TRBV28 to TRBJ1-2; 7 bases line up with TRBD1. The CDR3 contains 15 residues. The junction had 12 bases not matched to a gene; V was cut back by 6 bases and J by 5 bases. Germline V gives CDR1 MDHEN, CDR2 SYDVKM. CDR3 sequence (DNA): TGTGCCAGCAGCCAAACGACAGGGTATAGTTATGGCTACACCTTC. Its translation: CASSQTTGYSYGYTF.

The rearrangement uses TRBV6-2 or TRBV6-3 and TRBJ1-1; tentatively, D is TRBD1 (6 bases). V dropped 6 bases and J dropped 0 bases, with 11 bases sitting between them. Germline values: CDR1 MNHEY, CDR2 SVGEGT. The CDR3 sequence is 14 residues long. The DNA of the CDR3 is TGTGCCAGCAGGGAGGACAGTTTGAACACTGAAGCTTTCTTT. The encoded protein is CASREDSLNTEAFF.

The chain links TRBV9 to TRBJ1-4; D gene uncertain. The V and J ends lost 0 bases and 5 bases respectively, with 14 bases between them. Germline CDR1 and CDR2: SGDLS and YYNGEE. The CDR3 is 16 residues long. The CDR3 region has the DNA TGTGCCAGCAGCGTAGCTTCTGGCAATGGGAATGAAAAACTGTTTTTT. Encoded protein: CASSVASGNGNEKLFF.